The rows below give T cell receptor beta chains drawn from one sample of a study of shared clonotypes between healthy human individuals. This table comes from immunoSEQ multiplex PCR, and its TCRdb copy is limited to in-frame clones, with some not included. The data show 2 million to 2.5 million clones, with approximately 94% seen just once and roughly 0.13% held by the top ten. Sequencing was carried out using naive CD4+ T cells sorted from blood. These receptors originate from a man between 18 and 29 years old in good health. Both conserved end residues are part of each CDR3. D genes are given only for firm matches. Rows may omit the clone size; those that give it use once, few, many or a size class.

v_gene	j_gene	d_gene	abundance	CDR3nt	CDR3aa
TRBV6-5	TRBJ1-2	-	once	TGTGCCAGCAGTTACCGAGGGGGGGGATACTATGGCTACACCTTC	CASSYRGGGYYGYTF
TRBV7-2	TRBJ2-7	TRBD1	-	TGTGCCAGCAGCCGACAGGGGTTCGACGAGCAGTACTTC	CASSRQGFDEQYF
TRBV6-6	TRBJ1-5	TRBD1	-	TGTGCCAGCAGCGACACAGGGGGTGGCGGCAATCAGCCCCAGCATTTT	CASSDTGGGGNQPQHF
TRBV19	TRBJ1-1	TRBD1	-	TGTGCCAGTAGCCGTCCCGGGACAGGGGTTGAAGCTTTCTTT	CASSRPGTGVEAFF
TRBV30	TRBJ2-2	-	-	TGTGCCTGGATACAACCGGGGCTAAACACCGGGGAGCTGTTTTTT	CAWIQPGLNTGELFF
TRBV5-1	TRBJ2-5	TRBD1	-	TGCGCCAGCAGCCGCCAGGGGGCCGAATTGGAGACCCAGTACTTC	CASSRQGAELETQYF
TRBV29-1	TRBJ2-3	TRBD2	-	TGCAGCGTTGGCACTAGCGGGGGGGCCGCAGATACGCAGTATTTT	CSVGTSGGAADTQYF
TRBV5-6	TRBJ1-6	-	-	TGTGCCAGCAGCTTGGGTGACATCGGACTCCACTTT	CASSLGDIGLHF
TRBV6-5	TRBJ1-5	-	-	TGTGCCAGCAGTTACGTTCACCCAGGTTGGAATCAGCCCCAGCATTTT	CASSYVHPGWNQPQHF
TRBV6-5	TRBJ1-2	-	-	TGTGCCAGCAGTTACGGCCAGCCCTATGGCTACACCTTC	CASSYGQPYGYTF
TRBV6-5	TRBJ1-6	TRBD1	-	TGTGCCAGCAGTTACCAGGGGGGACAGGGACACTCACCCCTCCACTTT	CASSYQGGQGHSPLHF
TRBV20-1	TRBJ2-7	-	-	TGCAGTGCCCGTAGGGTCTACGAGCAGTACTTC	CSARRVYEQYF
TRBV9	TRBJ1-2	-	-	TGTGCCAGCAGCCAATCAATGGCCGGGTTCCCGAGGGGCTACACCTTC	CASSQSMAGFPRGYTF
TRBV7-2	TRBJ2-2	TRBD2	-	TGTGCCAGCAGCCGACTAGCTCGTGTTACCGGGGAGCTGTTTTTT	CASSRLARVTGELFF
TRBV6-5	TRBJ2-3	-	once	TGTGCCAGCAGTTACGCTGCCGGCACAGATACGCAGTATTTT	CASSYAAGTDTQYF
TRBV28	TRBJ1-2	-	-	TGTGCCAGCAGCCTCAATACGGCAGTTGGCTACACCTTC	CASSLNTAVGYTF
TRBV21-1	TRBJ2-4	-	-	TGTGCCAGCAGCCACAAAACGGGGTTAGCCAAAAACATTCAGTACTTC	CASSHKTGLAKNIQYF
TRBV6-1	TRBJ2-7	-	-	TGTGCCAGCAGCGTACAGGTCTACGAGCAGTACTTC	CASSVQVYEQYF
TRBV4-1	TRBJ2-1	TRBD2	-	TGCGCCAGCAGCCGGACTAGCGGGATGAAGAATGAGCAGTTCTTC	CASSRTSGMKNEQFF
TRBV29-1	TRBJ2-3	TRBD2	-	TGCAGCGTTGCCCCGACTAGCGGGTCCGATACGCAGTATTTT	CSVAPTSGSDTQYF
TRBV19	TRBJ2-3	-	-	TGTGCCAGTAGGAGTTTACCGACCCGAGATACGCAGTATTTT	CASRSLPTRDTQYF
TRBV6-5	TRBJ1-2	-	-	TGTGCCAGCTCCTCCCCGTATGGTGGCTACACCTTC	CASSSPYGGYTF
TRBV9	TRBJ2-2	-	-	TGTGCCAGCTCCCGGGACACCACCGGGGAGCTGTTTTTT	CASSRDTTGELFF
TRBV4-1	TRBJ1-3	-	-	TGCGCCAGCAGCTCGGGAGGGGGTAACTCTGGAAACACCATATATTTT	CASSSGGGNSGNTIYF